Presented here are 31 T cell receptor beta chains from one specimen sequenced in a study of OX40 agonist ivuxolimab in advanced cancers. Libraries were prepared by immunoSEQ multiplex PCR; TCRdb keeps only in-frame clonotypes and omits some of them. The sample has around 70,000 clones, 65% to 90% seen once. Sample: CD4+ or CD8+ T cells sorted from blood, taken in a trial of the OX40 agonist ivuxolimab. Receptor source: an adult with an advanced solid tumor such as melanoma, head and neck, liver or kidney cancer.

The chain links TRBV29-1 to TRBJ2-7, with D tentatively TRBD1 (6 bases). Germline-derived CDR1 and CDR2 are SQVTM and ANQGSEA. The germline V and J ends were trimmed by 3 bases and 2 bases, with 14 bases remaining between them. The CDR3 sequence is 14 residues long. CDR3 nucleotide sequence: TGCAGCGTTGAGCGCGAGGACAGCACCTACGAGCAGTACTTC. Translated, it gives CSVEREDSTYEQYF.

V gene TRBV4-3 combines with J gene TRBJ2-3; the D is unclear. The V gene lost 5 bases and the J gene lost 0 bases, with 12 bases spanning the gap. Germline CDR1 reads LGHNA; CDR2 reads YSLEER. The CDR3 is made up of 15 amino acids. The CDR3: CASSDRTTSTDTQYF. CDR3 nucleotide sequence: TGCGCCAGCAGCGATAGAACTACCAGCACAGATACGCAGTATTTT.

The chain has TRBV11-2 and TRBJ2-2, with TRBD1 as a possible D gene (5 bases). Germline V lookup: CDR1 SGHAT, CDR2 FQNNGV. This CDR3 is 14 amino acids long. Between the trimmed V and J ends, which lost 7 bases and 5 bases, there was a span of 14 bases. The CDR3 is CASKGPPLTGELFF. CDR3 DNA sequence: TGTGCCAGCAAGGGGCCCCCCCTTACCGGGGAGCTGTTTTTT.

This clone has a single count. V gene TRBV19 combines with J gene TRBJ2-2; TRBD2 might be the D (5 bases). CDR1 is LNHDA, CDR2 SQIVND, per germline (reference sequence). Trimming stripped 5 bases from V and 2 bases from J, with 21 bases between. CDR3 length equals 18 residues. This CDR3 reads CASSPLLGQATNTGELFF. For the CDR3, the DNA is TGTGCCAGTAGTCCCTTACTAGGGCAGGCGACAAACACCGGGGAGCTGTTTTTT.

This rearrangement joins TRBV7-3 to TRBJ1-6; TRBD1 matches at 8 bases. The V gene's germline CDR1 is SGHTA and CDR2 FQGTGA. V was clipped by 5 bases and J by 8 bases; unmatched bases: 2. CDR3 length equals 13 residues. The DNA of the CDR3 is TGTGCCAGCAGCCAGGGGGCGTATTCACCCCTCCACTTT. The encoded protein is CASSQGAYSPLHF. Using reference TRBV7-3 and TRBJ1-6 for the parts outside the CDR3, the full variable domain is GAGVSQTPSNKVTEKGKYVELRCDPISGHTALYWYRQSLGQGPEFLIYFQGTGAADDSGLPNDRFFAVRPEGSVSTLKIQRTERGDSAVYLCASSQGAYSPLHFGNGTRLTVT.

The chain recombines TRBV7-2 with TRBJ1-1, with 8 bases identical to TRBD1. Germline-derived CDR1 and CDR2 are SGHTA and FQGNSA. V was clipped by 4 bases and J by 6 bases; unmatched bases: 7. The length of the CDR3 is 14 residues. The CDR3 nucleotides are TGTGCCAGCAGCTCCCATTCAGGGGGCCCTGAAGCTTTCTTT. Translated, it gives CASSSHSGGPEAFF.

J is TRBJ2-3 and V is TRBV5-1; 7 bases map to TRBD2. CDR3 length: 15 residues. Looked up from germline, CDR1 is SGHRS and CDR2 is YFSETQ. The trim removed 4 bases at V and 1 base at J, leaving 6 bases unmatched. DNA for the CDR3: TGCGCCAGCAGCCCCACGGGGGGAGGCACAGATACGCAGTATTTT. This gives the protein CASSPTGGGTDTQYF.

The chain couples TRBV27 to TRBJ2-7; either TRBD1 or TRBD2 may fit D (5 bases each). CDR3 length: 14 amino acids. Between the trimmed V and J ends, which lost 6 bases and 3 bases, there was a span of 15 bases. Germline values: CDR1 MNHEY, CDR2 SMNVEV (reference sequence). The CDR3 nucleotides are TGTGCCAGCAGCCTCGGGACGGTCAACTACGAGCAGTACTTC. This codes for CASSLGTVNYEQYF.

J is TRBJ2-3 and V is TRBV5-6, with 12 bases that match TRBD1. Germline values: CDR1 SGHDT, CDR2 YYEEEE. There are 16 residues in the CDR3. The V gene end was trimmed by 4 bases and the J gene end by 5 bases; junction bases not matched to a gene: 8. As DNA, the CDR3 is TGTGCCAGCAGCATCCGGGACAGGGGGCGCGGAGATACGCAGTATTTT. It specifies CASSIRDRGRGDTQYF.

This clone was observed once. This chain joins TRBV10-3 and TRBJ2-6; TRBD1 matches 7 bases. Trimming at V came to 6 bases and at J to 2 bases, leaving 4 bases not matched to a gene. Per the germline V gene, CDR1 is ENHRY and CDR2 is SYGVKD. The CDR3 totals 15 residues. CDR3 in DNA: TGTGCCATCAGGTTGGGGACAGCTGGGGCCAACGTCCTGACTTTC. It yields the protein CAIRLGTAGANVLTF.

This clone was detected once. The rearrangement joins TRBV15 to TRBJ1-5; a weak D match, TRBD1 (5 bases). Germline assignment: CDR1 LNHNV and CDR2 YYDKDF (reference sequence). This CDR3 is 14 amino acids long. V was trimmed by 1 base and J by 5 bases, leaving 9 bases between them. CDR3 loop: CATSRAAGYQPQHF. CDR3 nucleotide sequence: TGTGCCACCAGCAGAGCGGCAGGGTATCAGCCCCAGCATTTT.

This clone was counted a single time. This sequence joins TRBV5-4 and TRBJ2-7; D gene unclear. Germline V lookup: CDR1 SGHNT, CDR2 YYREEE (reference sequence). V was pared by 4 bases and J by 3 bases, with 14 bases between. The CDR3 is made up of 14 amino acids. The CDR3 loop is CASSLTASDYEQYF. The CDR3 nucleotides are TGTGCCAGCAGCCTAACGGCTTCCGACTACGAGCAGTACTTC.

The J gene is TRBJ1-4, the V gene TRBV7-2; 7 bases match TRBD1. Germline trimming cut 5 bases from V and 10 bases from J; bases unmatched to any gene: 4. Per germline, CDR1 SGHTA and CDR2 FQGNSA. The CDR3 consists of 12 residues. This CDR3 reads CASSPQGGKLFF. The CDR3 region has the DNA TGTGCCAGCAGCCCTCAGGGGGGAAAACTGTTTTTT.

The sample holds a few counts of this clone. In DNA form, the CDR3 reads TGTGCCGGGAGGGCTAGCGCTAACTACGAGCAGTACTTC. This encodes CAGRASANYEQYF. This rearrangement joins TRBV6-1 to TRBJ2-7; 7 bases agree with TRBD2. The CDR3 is 13 amino acids. Trimming at V came to 11 bases and at J to 3 bases, leaving 10 bases not matched to a gene. Germline V lookup: CDR1 MNHNS, CDR2 SASEGT.

The chain carries TRBV7-2 and TRBJ2-3; D unresolved. The ends were cut back, 2 bases at V and 5 bases at J, with 8 bases in the middle. Germline loops: CDR1 SGHTA, CDR2 FQGNSA. This CDR3 is built from 13 residues. CDR3 nucleotides: TGTGCCAGCAGCTTATCCGTCAAAGATACGCAGTATTTT. It codes for CASSLSVKDTQYF.

V usage is TRBV7-9 and J usage is TRBJ1-6; D perhaps matches TRBD1 (5 bases). Trimming cost V 3 bases and J 7 bases, with 7 bases left between them. Germline V gene data show CDR1 as SEHNR and CDR2 as FQNEAQ (reference sequence). This CDR3 is built from 13 residues. As DNA, the CDR3 is TGTGCCAGCAGCTTTGAGGGGAATTCACCCCTCCACTTT. Amino acids: CASSFEGNSPLHF.

This chain connects TRBV6-1 to TRBJ1-3, with D possibly being TRBD1 (5 bases). Trimming left V 6 bases short and J 4 bases short, with 13 bases between. Germline V gene lookup returns CDR1 MNHNS and CDR2 SASEGT. The CDR3 consists of 14 residues. In DNA, the CDR3 is TGTGCCAGCAGCGCAGACAGACTCGGAAACACCATATATTTT. Translated, it gives CASSADRLGNTIYF.

This clone occurred many times. The chain uses TRBV29-1 and TRBJ1-6; no clear D gene. This CDR3 contains 13 residues. V shed 6 bases and J shed 4 bases, with 10 bases lying between them. CDR1 is SQVTM, CDR2 ANQGSEA, per germline. This chain's CDR3 is CSVGEQYNSPLHF. CDR3 bases: TGCAGCGTCGGGGAGCAGTATAATTCACCCCTCCACTTT.

The J gene is TRBJ1-3, the V gene TRBV19; D is ambiguous. The CDR3 runs 15 residues. The V gene lost 4 bases and the J gene lost 0 bases, with 10 bases spanning the gap. The germline V gene has CDR1 LNHDA and CDR2 SQIVND (reference sequence). The CDR3 reads CASSSRIPSGNTIYF. CDR3 coding DNA: TGTGCCAGTAGTAGCCGGATACCCTCTGGAAACACCATATATTTT.

The gene calls are TRBV19 and TRBJ1-4; D call uncertain. Germline CDR1 LNHDA, CDR2 SQIVND (reference sequence). V was cut by 3 bases and J by 0 bases, with 8 bases left in between. CDR3 length: 15 residues. The CDR3 here is CASSMGPATNEKLFF. Here the CDR3 DNA reads TGTGCCAGTAGTATGGGCCCCGCAACTAATGAAAAACTGTTTTTT.

In its sample, this clone was seen a few times. The chain carries TRBV19 and TRBJ1-5; D is uncertain. The CDR3 totals 17 residues. Germline-derived CDR1 and CDR2 are LNHDA and SQIVND (reference sequence). With 5 bases removed from V and 0 bases from J, the gap between germline ends came to 17 bases. CDR3 coding DNA: TGTGCCAGTAGTCTGACTGCGGGGATGGGTAGCAATCAGCCCCAGCATTTT. Translation: CASSLTAGMGSNQPQHF.

The chain is built from TRBV15 and TRBJ1-2, with a weak D call TRBD1 (5 bases). Trimming took off 4 bases at V and 6 bases at J, with 18 bases between the two ends. Germline CDR1 reads LNHNV; CDR2 reads YYDKDF (reference sequence). CDR3 size: 15 residues. CDR3 DNA sequence: TGTGCCACCAGCACCGGGGCAGGAATTTTTAATGGCTACACCTTC. It encodes CATSTGAGIFNGYTF.

The CDR3: CASSPGQGTEAFF. CDR3 sequence (DNA): TGTGCCAGCAGTCCGGGACAGGGCACTGAAGCTTTCTTT. The V gene is TRBV28, the J gene TRBJ1-1, with 9 bases that match TRBD1. The CDR3 consists of 13 residues. In germline, CDR1 is MDHEN, CDR2 SYDVKM. Unmatched junction bases numbered 2, after V lost 5 bases and J lost 4 bases.

The V and J genes are TRBV5-1 and TRBJ2-7; TRBD1 aligns across 8 bases. The germline V gene encodes CDR1 SGHRS and CDR2 YFSETQ. The CDR3 has 13 residues. Germline trimming cut 0 bases from V and 4 bases from J; bases unmatched to any gene: 0. DNA of the CDR3: TGCGCCAGCAGCTTGGACAGGGGGTACGAGCAGTACTTC. Translating gives CASSLDRGYEQYF.

V usage is TRBV6-6 and J usage is TRBJ2-7, with D maybe TRBD1 (5 bases). Trimming left V 4 bases short and J 4 bases short, with 17 bases between. CDR3 length: 15 residues. CDR1 is MNHNY, CDR2 SVGAGI, per germline (reference sequence). CDR3 residues: CASSSDRTIGYEQYF. The CDR3 region has the DNA TGTGCCAGCAGTTCAGACAGAACTATCGGTTACGAGCAGTACTTC.

The chain is built from TRBV18 and TRBJ2-1; 7 bases fit TRBD2. Per the germline V gene, CDR1 is KGHSH and CDR2 is LQKENI. Trimming at V came to 0 bases and at J to 2 bases, leaving 1 base not matched to a gene. This CDR3 has 15 amino acids. CDR3 protein: CASSPPGGAYNEQFF. Written as DNA, the CDR3 is TGTGCCAGCTCACCACCGGGGGGGGCCTACAATGAGCAGTTCTTC.

This sequence joins TRBV6-6 and TRBJ1-1, with a possible D match to TRBD1 (5 bases). Germline V CDR1 and CDR2: MNHNY, SVGAGI (reference sequence). V was trimmed by 4 bases and J by 7 bases, leaving 16 bases between them. This CDR3 has 14 residues. The CDR3 bases are TGTGCCAGCAGTTCCCCGGACAACGGAGGTGAAGCTTTCTTT. Amino acids: CASSSPDNGGEAFF.

This rearrangement joins TRBV19 to TRBJ1-4; D gene unclear. This CDR3 has 17 amino acids. CDR1 and CDR2 (germline): LNHDA, SQIVND (reference sequence). Deletions cut 4 bases from V and 0 bases from J, with 15 bases between. CDR3 sequence reads: CASSRTTVRSTNEKLFF. The CDR3 coding sequence is TGTGCCAGTAGTAGGACCACAGTTCGTTCAACTAATGAAAAACTGTTTTTT.

This chain uses TRBV19 with TRBJ1-3; D is ambiguous. Germline CDR1 is LNHDA and CDR2 is SQIVND (reference sequence). Trimming left V 3 bases short and J 2 bases short, with 8 bases between. CDR3 length equals 14 residues. DNA of the CDR3: TGTGCCAGTAGTATTGTGGTGACTGGAAACACCATATATTTT. Translation: CASSIVVTGNTIYF. Using reference TRBV19 and TRBJ1-3 for the parts outside the CDR3, the full variable domain is DGGITQSPKYLFRKEGQNVTLSCEQNLNHDAMYWYRQDPGQGLRLIYYSQIVNDFQKGDIAEGYSVSREKKESFPLTVTSAQKNPTAFYLCASSIVVTGNTIYFGEGSWLTVV.

The V and J genes are TRBV6-6 and TRBJ2-7; D is undetermined. Germline values: CDR1 MNHNY, CDR2 SVGAGI (reference sequence). V lost 5 bases and J lost 1, with 6 bases in between. The CDR3 has 12 amino acids. The CDR3 sequence: CASSAESYEQYF. CDR3 sequence (DNA): TGTGCCAGCAGTGCGGAATCCTACGAGCAGTACTTC.

The chain couples TRBV7-9 to TRBJ1-6; possibly TRBD1 for D (6 bases). V was cut by 2 bases and J by 6 bases, with 11 bases left in between. The CDR3 is 15 amino acids. The germline gives CDR1 SEHNR, CDR2 FQNEAQ (reference sequence). CDR3 region: CASSLNDRTNSPLHF. For the CDR3, the DNA is TGTGCCAGCAGCTTAAATGACAGGACTAATTCACCCCTCCACTTT.